Listed below are T cell receptor beta chains from one sample, sequenced in a study of cytomegalovirus exposure and HLA in healthy donors. The data were produced by immunoSEQ multiplex PCR, yet TCRdb's version contains in-frame clones alone and is incomplete. The sample gives some 91,000 clones, 64% of which show up once; over 2% is in the top ten. Sequences were obtained from PBMCs. These receptors were collected from a human donor in good health. Both conserved end residues are part of each CDR3. The D gene is left open where the match is weak. Clone size is given for some rows only: seen once, a few or many times, or a class if the clone is expanded.

J: TRBJ1-3; D: TRBD1; V: TRBV9; size: .; CDR3: CASRGTDSGNTIYF; DNA: TGTGCCAGCAGGGGGACAGACTCTGGAAACACCATATATTTT
J: TRBJ1-6; D: .; V: TRBV7-2; size: .; CDR3: CASSSVRKNSPLHF; DNA: TGTGCCAGCAGCTCCGTGAGGAAGAATTCACCCCTCCACTTT
J: TRBJ2-1; D: .; V: TRBV5-1; size: .; CDR3: CASSLLGNEQFF; DNA: TGCGCCAGCAGTCTACTAGGCAATGAGCAGTTCTTC
J: TRBJ1-2; D: .; V: TRBV11-3; size: few; CDR3: CASSLGTGYTF; DNA: TGTGCCAGCAGCTTGGGCACTGGCTACACCTTC
J: TRBJ2-5; D: .; V: TRBV7-8; size: .; CDR3: CASSLGGGPQETQYF; DNA: TGTGCCAGCAGCTTAGGCGGGGGCCCACAAGAGACCCAGTACTTC
J: TRBJ2-5; D: TRBD1; V: TRBV9; size: .; CDR3: CASSAPGQGGETQYF; DNA: TGTGCCAGCAGCGCACCGGGACAGGGGGGCGAGACCCAGTACTTC
J: TRBJ1-5; D: .; V: TRBV7-2; size: .; CDR3: CASSLVWGPGQPQHF; DNA: TGTGCCAGCAGCTTAGTGTGGGGGCCGGGTCAGCCCCAGCATTTT
J: TRBJ2-2; D: .; V: TRBV4-3; size: .; CDR3: CASSPRGGLDTGELFF; DNA: TGCGCCAGCAGCCCTCGCGGGGGCTTGGACACCGGGGAGCTGTTTTTT
J: TRBJ1-1; D: .; V: TRBV18; size: .; CDR3: CASSPRGQMNTEAFF; DNA: TGTGCCAGCTCACCACGCGGACAGATGAACACTGAAGCTTTCTTT
J: TRBJ2-3; D: .; V: TRBV7-2; size: .; CDR3: CASSPWLGAFDVRDPQYF; DNA: TGTGCCAGCAGCCCTTGGCTGGGGGCGTTCGACGTGAGGGACCCGCAGTATTTT
J: TRBJ2-5; D: TRBD1; V: TRBV29-1; size: .; CDR3: CSVRPGQGAQETQYF; DNA: TGCAGCGTCCGTCCGGGACAGGGGGCCCAAGAGACCCAGTACTTC
J: TRBJ2-1; D: .; V: TRBV11-3; size: few; CDR3: CASSSTGTQTNEQFF; DNA: TGTGCCAGCAGCTCGACAGGGACTCAGACGAATGAGCAGTTCTTC
J: TRBJ2-7; D: .; V: TRBV7-9; size: once; CDR3: CASSPGGYEQYF; DNA: TGTGCCAGCAGCCCTGGCGGCTACGAGCAGTACTTC
J: TRBJ2-7; D: .; V: TRBV9; size: .; CDR3: CASSATWRGSYEQYF; DNA: TGTGCCAGCAGCGCAACTTGGAGGGGCTCCTACGAGCAGTACTTC
J: TRBJ2-3; D: TRBD2; V: TRBV5-1; size: .; CDR3: CASSLALAGLTDTQYF; DNA: TGCGCCAGCAGCTTGGCCCTAGCGGGTTTAACAGATACGCAGTATTTT
J: TRBJ2-3; D: TRBD2; V: TRBV4-3; size: .; CDR3: CASSRDPYGGGPPDTQYF; DNA: TGCGCCAGCAGCCGAGACCCGTACGGGGGGGGGCCTCCAGATACGCAGTATTTT
J: TRBJ2-3; D: .; V: TRBV14; size: few; CDR3: CASSMGARSDTQYF; DNA: TGTGCCAGCAGCATGGGGGCTCGATCAGATACGCAGTATTTT
J: TRBJ2-7; D: TRBD1; V: TRBV5-1; size: .; CDR3: CASSLPGQGLEQYF; DNA: TGCGCCAGCAGCTTACCGGGACAGGGACTCGAGCAGTACTTC
J: TRBJ2-1; D: TRBD2; V: TRBV11-1; size: .; CDR3: CASSLVGAGGNEQFF; DNA: TGTGCCAGCAGCTTAGTCGGTGCGGGGGGGAATGAGCAGTTCTTC
J: TRBJ2-1; D: .; V: TRBV15; size: .; CDR3: CATSRGQGPQFF; DNA: TGTGCCACCAGCAGAGGGCAGGGCCCCCAGTTCTTC
J: TRBJ2-7; D: .; V: TRBV20-1; size: .; CDR3: CSVGRSYEQYF; DNA: TGCAGTGTGGGCCGATCCTACGAGCAGTACTTC
J: TRBJ1-5; D: TRBD1; V: TRBV18; size: once; CDR3: CASSPGSQGAHQPQHF; DNA: TGTGCCAGCTCACCAGGTTCGCAGGGGGCCCATCAGCCCCAGCATTTT
J: TRBJ2-3; D: .; V: TRBV4-2; size: .; CDR3: CASSQDVGGGTDTQYF; DNA: TGTGCCAGCAGCCAAGACGTAGGGGGGGGCACAGATACGCAGTATTTT
J: TRBJ1-3; D: .; V: TRBV7-2; size: .; CDR3: CASSAAGNTIYF; DNA: TGTGCCAGCAGCGCGGCTGGAAACACCATATATTTT
J: TRBJ2-5; D: TRBD2; V: TRBV15; size: few; CDR3: CATSRGTSGVPYQETQYF; DNA: TGTGCCACCAGCCGAGGGACTAGCGGGGTGCCGTACCAAGAGACCCAGTACTTC
J: TRBJ1-1; D: .; V: TRBV6-6; size: .; CDR3: CASSRDLDTEAFF; DNA: TGTGCCAGCTCCAGGGATTTGGACACTGAAGCTTTCTTT
J: TRBJ1-2; D: .; V: TRBV29-1; size: .; CDR3: CSVATDYGYTF; DNA: TGCAGCGTGGCGACAGACTATGGCTACACCTTC
J: TRBJ2-2; D: TRBD1; V: TRBV6-5; size: .; CDR3: CASSYVLSGGPGELFF; DNA: TGTGCCAGCAGTTACGTTTTGTCAGGGGGCCCCGGGGAGCTGTTTTTT
J: TRBJ1-1; D: .; V: TRBV6-5; size: .; CDR3: CASSLSPRDTEAFF; DNA: TGTGCCAGCAGCCTCTCCCCTCGGGACACTGAAGCTTTCTTT
J: TRBJ1-6; D: .; V: TRBV5-6; size: once; CDR3: CASSSLGGGSPLHF; DNA: TGTGCCAGCAGCTCTCTCGGGGGAGGATCACCCCTCCACTTT
J: TRBJ2-7; D: TRBD1; V: TRBV18; size: .; CDR3: CASSRGQGASEQYF; DNA: TGTGCCAGCTCACGGGGACAGGGGGCGAGCGAGCAGTACTTC
J: TRBJ1-2; D: .; V: TRBV7-3; size: .; CDR3: CASSPGSGGLDGYTF; DNA: TGTGCCAGCAGCCCGGGGTCTGGGGGCCTGGATGGCTACACCTTC
J: TRBJ1-2; D: TRBD1; V: TRBV4-3; size: .; CDR3: CASSQELTGANYGYTF; DNA: TGCGCCAGCAGCCAAGAATTAACAGGGGCGAACTATGGCTACACCTTC
J: TRBJ2-5; D: TRBD1; V: TRBV29-1; size: .; CDR3: CSAPQGARVGQETQYF; DNA: TGCAGCGCACCTCAGGGGGCGAGGGTAGGGCAAGAGACCCAGTACTTC